The 3 T cell receptor beta chains below come from one sample, sequenced in a study of graft-versus-host responses after intestinal transplantation. Their specific antigens are unknown. The repertoire was sequenced with immunoSEQ multiplex PCR; TCRdb's copy has only in-frame clones and lacks some. The sample comprises approximately 93,000 clones, just under 95% of which are singletons, and approximately 0.07% rests with the top ten. Sample: unstimulated CD8+ T cells sorted from spleen or lymph node cells, taken before transplant. All receptors come from a human donor who was the organ donor for an intestinal transplant.

The chain uses TRBV4-1 and TRBJ1-4; 7 nucleotides align to TRBD1. Germline V CDR1 and CDR2: MGHRA, YSYEKL. CDR3 length: 16 amino acids. J gave up 8 bases and V 3 bases, and 12 bases lay outside the gene matches. CDR3 sequence reads: CASSHDQGQPREKLFF. CDR3 in DNA: TGCGCCAGCAGCCACGACCAGGGACAGCCGAGAGAAAAACTGTTTTTT.

The chain couples TRBV20-1 to TRBJ2-7; 8 positions agree with TRBD1. Germline lookup yields CDR1 DFQATT and CDR2 SNEGSKA (reference sequence). The CDR3 loop spans 11 amino acids. Trimming removed 6 bases from V and 5 bases from J; junction bases left unmatched: 3. CDR3 sequence (DNA): TGCAGTGCCCAGGACAGGGACGAGCAGTACTTC. It codes for CSAQDRDEQYF.

The rearrangement links TRBV7-9 to TRBJ2-5; D is undetermined. Trimming cost V 5 bases and J 1 base, with 14 bases left between them. Germline CDR1 SEHNR, CDR2 FQNEAQ (reference sequence). This CDR3 contains 15 residues. The CDR3, as DNA: TGTGCCAGCAGCAACCCTACTACCCCCCAAGAGACCCAGTACTTC. Translating it yields CASSNPTTPQETQYF.